The 10 T cell receptor beta chains presented below share a single source sample, sequenced in a study of blood T cells in healthy people across ages. For the second PCR, which ran for roughly 7 to 11 cycles, a sample-barcoded 5' primer and a J-beta primer mix were used. TCRdb itself ran the 5' RACE reads through MiXCR, one entry per CDR3 protein. Of 1.5 million or so distinct CDR3 sequences listed, roughly 40% were seen once; the top ten hold 7% to 9%. Material for sequencing was blood. These receptors were collected from a woman aged 18-30 years in good health.

The J gene is TRBJ1-5, the V gene TRBV6-6; the match to TRBD1 covers 11 bases. This CDR3 region has 17 residues. Per germline, CDR1 MNHNY and CDR2 SVGAGI (reference sequence). Trimming cost V 0 bases and J 6 bases; bases outside gene matches: 7. DNA of the CDR3: TGTGCCAGCAGTTACTCAGCCGGACAGGGGGCTAGTCAGCCCCAGCATTTT. Translation: CASSYSAGQGASQPQHF.

This clonotype showed up just once. CDR3 DNA: TGTGCCAGCAACCCGACAGGGGCGGGTTACGAGCAGTACTTC. The encoded protein is CASNPTGAGYEQYF. V gene TRBV28 combines with J gene TRBJ2-1; 8 bases fit TRBD1. The end of the DNA aligns better with TRBJ2-7, so the J call may be wrong. CDR3 length equals 14 residues. Germline V gene sequence: CDR1 MDHEN, CDR2 SYDVKM.

This clonotype was detected once. V is TRBV12-3 or TRBV12-4 and J is TRBJ2-3, with 8 bases aligning to TRBD2. V lost 6 bases, J lost 6 bases, and 14 bases stayed unmatched. The CDR3 spans 16 residues. This chain's CDR3 is CASSGIGTSRPDTQYF. DNA for the CDR3: TGTGCCAGCAGCGGGATAGGGACTAGTCGACCGGATACGCAGTATTTT.

This clonotype was seen a few times. The chain recombines TRBV4-1 with TRBJ2-5; D gene unclear. CDR1 MGHRA and CDR2 YSYEKL come from the germline V gene. The CDR3 covers 14 residues. The V end was cut by 0 bases, the J end by 1 base, with 6 bases between. CDR3: CASSQEDPQETQYF. DNA for the CDR3: TGCGCCAGCAGCCAAGAAGACCCCCAAGAGACCCAGTACTTC.

This rearrangement joins TRBV20-1 to TRBJ2-3; TRBD2 aligns across 9 bases. The CDR3 consists of 15 residues. V dropped 4 bases and J dropped 3; count of bases not matched to a gene: 8. In germline, CDR1 is DFQATT, CDR2 SNEGSKA (reference sequence). CDR3 amino acids: CSAIAGSGSTDTQYF. The DNA of the CDR3 is TGCAGTGCTATCGCCGGTAGCGGGAGTACAGATACGCAGTATTTT.

This clonotype occurred a few times. The rearrangement links TRBV20-1 to TRBJ2-1; 9 bases line up with TRBD1. The CDR3 is made up of 15 amino acids. Per germline, CDR1 DFQATT and CDR2 SNEGSKA (reference sequence). V trimming: 1 base; J trimming: 5 bases; junction bases outside the gene matches: 6. In DNA, the CDR3 is TGCAGTGCTAGAGCAGGGGACAGGGTCAACAATGAGCAGTTCTTC. Amino acids: CSARAGDRVNNEQFF.

In this sample, this clonotype turned up many times. This chain joins TRBV10-3 and TRBJ1-2, with TRBD1 matching 8 bases. The germline V gene has CDR1 ENHRY and CDR2 SYGVKD. This CDR3 contains 13 residues. V was pared by 6 bases and J by 8 bases, with 8 bases of the junction left unmatched. The CDR3 protein is CAIRETGARGYTF. The CDR3, as DNA: TGTGCCATCAGAGAGACAGGGGCAAGGGGCTACACCTTC.

This clonotype showed up just a few times. The chain joins TRBV10-1 to TRBJ2-1, with D perhaps matching TRBD1 (6 bases). CDR1 WNHNN and CDR2 SYGVQD come from the germline V gene (reference sequence). The CDR3 is 13 residues long. V lost 5 bases to trimming and J lost 9 bases, with 14 bases between them. The CDR3 DNA follows: TGCGCCAGCAGTCAGAAGACAGGATTTGAGCAGTTCTTC. Protein: CASSQKTGFEQFF.

This clonotype has ten or more counts. This rearrangement joins TRBV29-1 to TRBJ2-5; 8 nucleotides match TRBD1. The germline V gene has CDR1 SQVTM and CDR2 ANQGSEA. The length of the CDR3 is 13 residues. V lost 4 bases and J lost 9; bases outside the gene matches: 10. CDR3 amino acids: CSVVTLDREAQYF. In DNA form, the CDR3 reads TGCAGCGTTGTCACTTTGGACAGGGAGGCCCAGTACTTC.

This chain connects TRBV20-1 to TRBJ1-2; tentatively, D is TRBD1 (5 bases). Germline CDR1 is DFQATT and CDR2 is SNEGSKA (reference sequence). This CDR3 spans 13 amino acids. The V and J ends lost 4 bases and 8 bases respectively, with 17 bases between them. The CDR3 loop reads CSAISGTPGGYTF. The CDR3 DNA reads TGCAGTGCTATCTCCGGGACTCCGGGAGGCTACACCTTC.